Each of the 23 T cell receptor beta chains below was sequenced from the same sample in a study of vaccination effects on CD4 cells after COVID-19. No antigens are known for them. The culture ran for about 11 days, and then CD4+ T cells were isolated. Participants completed two doses of the BNT162b2 or mRNA-1273 vaccine. Only in-frame clones appear in the TCRdb table, and some are missing; sequencing was by immunoSEQ multiplex PCR. The profile shows fewer than 75,000 clones, 65% to 80% of them singletons. This specimen was CD4+ T cells from PBMCs cultured without peptide, taken after COVID-19 vaccination. Every receptor here comes from a human donor who received a COVID-19 vaccine.

The sample holds a few counts of this clone. The chain is built from TRBV5-4 and TRBJ1-1; possible D gene TRBD1, 5 bases. The CDR3 spans 15 residues. V was cut by 0 bases and J by 3 bases, with 12 bases left in between. Germline V lookup: CDR1 SGHNT, CDR2 YYREEE (reference sequence). The CDR3 is CASSLAGTGHTEAFF. The CDR3 DNA reads TGTGCCAGCAGCTTGGCCGGGACGGGCCACACTGAAGCTTTCTTT. Together with reference TRBV5-4 and TRBJ1-1, the CDR3 gives the full variable domain: ETGVTQSPTHLIKTRGQQVTLRCSSQSGHNTVSWYQQALGQGPQFIFQYYREEENGRGNFPPRFSGLQFPNYSSELNVNALELDDSALYLCASSLAGTGHTEAFFGQGTRLTVV.

In its sample, this clone was seen a few times. This chain links TRBV6-5 with TRBJ2-7; a weak D match, TRBD2 (5 bases). V shed 6 bases and J shed 1 base, with 13 bases lying between them. This CDR3 region has 14 residues. CDR1 is MNHEY and CDR2 is SVGAGI in the germline V gene. The DNA for the CDR3 is TGTGCCAGCAGCTACAACCCGGGGTCCTACGAGCAGTACGTC. It translates to CASSYNPGSYEQYV.

This chain connects TRBV2 to TRBJ1-5, with D possibly TRBD1 on 5 matching bases. Germline lookup yields CDR1 SNHLY and CDR2 FYNNEI. Trimming took off 8 bases at V and 0 bases at J, with 8 bases between the two ends. The CDR3 covers 13 residues. CDR3 amino acids: CASEGNSNQPQHF. The CDR3 DNA reads TGTGCCAGCGAGGGGAATAGCAATCAGCCCCAGCATTTT.

The chain employs TRBV6-2 or TRBV6-3 and TRBJ1-6; 7 bases align to TRBD1. CDR1 and CDR2 from the germline V gene are MNHEY and SVGEGT. The CDR3 is 15 amino acids. J was trimmed by 8 bases and V by 6 bases; bases with no gene match: 10. CDR3 amino acids: CASSRRQGLDSPLHF. For the CDR3, the DNA is TGTGCCAGCAGCCGACGACAGGGACTCGATTCACCCCTCCACTTT.

This clone was detected only a few times. The rearrangement links TRBV28 to TRBJ1-2, with 9 bases that match TRBD1. The CDR3 runs 14 residues. Germline assignment: CDR1 MDHEN and CDR2 SYDVKM. Germline trimming cut 6 bases from V and 8 bases from J; bases unmatched to any gene: 10. The DNA of the CDR3 is TGTGCCAGCAGCAGTGGGGACAGGGTGCGGGGCTACACCTTC. Its protein product is CASSSGDRVRGYTF.

Only one count was recorded for this clone. CDR3 in amino acids: CASGGASSGNTIYF. Written as DNA, the CDR3 is TGTGCCAGCGGCGGGGCCAGCTCTGGAAACACCATATATTTT. V and J are TRBV6-5 and TRBJ1-3; tentatively, D is TRBD1 (5 bases). From germline, CDR1 is MNHEY and CDR2 SVGAGI. V was trimmed by 8 bases and J by 0 bases, leaving 11 bases between them. The CDR3 is made up of 14 amino acids.

This CDR3 reads CASSASPTVNTEAFF. The CDR3 bases are TGTGCCAGTAGTGCATCTCCTACAGTGAACACTGAAGCTTTCTTT. The rearrangement links TRBV19 to TRBJ1-1; the D is unclear. Germline values: CDR1 LNHDA, CDR2 SQIVND (reference sequence). The V gene lost 5 bases and the J gene lost 0 bases, with 13 bases spanning the gap. This CDR3 comprises 15 residues.

The CDR3 loop is CASSYEDRGAYEQYV. CDR3 in DNA: TGTGCCAGCAGTTACGAGGACAGGGGGGCCTACGAGCAGTACGTC. The chain has TRBV6-6 and TRBJ2-7; 10 nucleotides line up with TRBD1. CDR1 is MNHNY, CDR2 SVGAGI, per germline (reference sequence). The J segment lost 2 bases and the V segment lost 2 bases, leaving 3 bases of the junction unmatched. This CDR3 comprises 15 residues.

The CDR3 DNA sequence: TGTGCCTGGAGTCCCGGGCGGATAAGTTCGACCCAGTACTTC. Amino acid sequence: CAWSPGRISSTQYF. The V call is TRBV30, the J call TRBJ2-5; D remains unclear. V gave up 2 bases and J gave up 7 bases, with 17 bases separating them. Germline-derived CDR1 and CDR2 are GTSNPN and SVGIG (reference sequence). The CDR3 is 14 residues long.

This clone has only a few counts. The chain combines TRBV19 with TRBJ1-4, with no clear D. Germline lookup yields CDR1 LNHDA and CDR2 SQIVND (reference sequence). V was shortened by 2 bases and J by 0 bases, with 4 bases between the two germline ends. The CDR3 is 14 residues long. The CDR3 protein is CASSISPTNEKLFF. The CDR3 DNA is TGTGCCAGTAGTATAAGCCCAACTAATGAAAAACTGTTTTTT.

In its sample, this clone was seen a few times. The gene calls are TRBV3-1 (or the pseudogene TRBV3-2) and TRBJ2-1; TRBD2 aligns across 9 bases. J gave up 5 bases and V 7 bases, and 3 bases lay outside the gene matches. From germline, CDR1 is LGHDT and CDR2 YNNKEL (reference sequence). This CDR3 is 13 amino acids long. CDR3 nucleotide sequence: TGTGCCAGCACCGCTAGCGGGGACAATGAGCAGTTCTTC. This gives the protein CASTASGDNEQFF.

The V call is TRBV18, the J call TRBJ1-6; D perhaps matches TRBD1 (6 bases). This CDR3 comprises 17 residues. The V end lost 3 bases, the J end lost 1 base, and 13 bases lay between the germline ends. Germline-derived CDR1 and CDR2 are KGHSH and LQKENI. This CDR3 reads CASSPGQLKSYNSPLHF. The CDR3 DNA is TGTGCCAGCTCACCTGGACAGCTTAAGTCCTATAATTCACCCCTCCACTTT.

The chain recombines TRBV4-2 with TRBJ1-2; D may be TRBD1 (5 bases). Trimming took 2 bases from V and 3 from J, leaving 16 bases between them. Germline loops: CDR1 LGHNA, CDR2 YNFKEQ. The CDR3 loop spans 16 amino acids. The CDR3 protein is CASSQPLTGTDYGYTF. CDR3 coding DNA: TGTGCCAGCAGCCAACCTTTGACCGGGACGGACTATGGCTACACCTTC.

This clone has more than one count but fewer than ten. The chain employs TRBV5-1 and TRBJ2-2; D tentatively fits TRBD1 or TRBD2 (5 bases each). The CDR3 consists of 15 residues. V lost 5 bases and J lost 3, with 14 bases in between. CDR1 and CDR2 (germline): SGHRS, YFSETQ. The CDR3 DNA reads as TGCGCCAGCAGTTATACGTTGGGGGACACCGGGGAGCTGTTTTTT. Its protein product is CASSYTLGDTGELFF. Full variable domain (missing parts from reference TRBV5-1 and TRBJ2-2): KAGVTQTPRYLIKTRGQQVTLSCSPISGHRSVSWYQQTPGQGLQFLFEYFSETQRNKGNFPGRFSGRQFSNSRSEMNVSTLELGDSALYLCASSYTLGDTGELFFGEGSRLTVL.

The chain carries TRBV24-1 and TRBJ2-5; the match to TRBD2 covers 8 bases. The V gene end was trimmed by 3 bases and the J gene end by 1 base; junction bases not matched to a gene: 6. Germline V CDR1 and CDR2: KGHDR, SFDVKD. The CDR3 runs 16 residues. CDR3 region: CATSDAGTRFQETQYF. In DNA form, the CDR3 reads TGTGCCACCAGTGATGCCGGGACTAGATTCCAAGAGACCCAGTACTTC.

The V and J genes are TRBV5-1 and TRBJ1-6; TRBD1 might be the D (6 bases). Germline CDR1 SGHRS, CDR2 YFSETQ. The CDR3 has 14 amino acids. The V end was cut by 0 bases, the J end by 6 bases, with 7 bases between. The CDR3 protein is CASSLGQVNSPLHF. The CDR3 DNA follows: TGCGCCAGCAGCTTGGGACAGGTTAATTCACCCCTCCACTTT.

In its sample, this clone was seen once. The chain links TRBV5-1 to TRBJ2-5; D unclear. Per germline, CDR1 SGHRS and CDR2 YFSETQ. V lost 0 bases to trimming and J lost 1 base, with 10 bases between them. The CDR3 is 15 amino acids. CDR3 in amino acids: CASSLVARTQETQYF. CDR3 DNA: TGCGCCAGCAGCTTGGTCGCTCGAACCCAAGAGACCCAGTACTTC. The variable domain in full, completed from reference TRBV5-1 and TRBJ2-5, reads KAGVTQTPRYLIKTRGQQVTLSCSPISGHRSVSWYQQTPGQGLQFLFEYFSETQRNKGNFPGRFSGRQFSNSRSEMNVSTLELGDSALYLCASSLVARTQETQYFGPGTRLLVL.

The rearrangement links TRBV4-2 to TRBJ1-6, with D unresolved. The CDR3 is made up of 17 amino acids. V was clipped by 3 bases and J by 7 bases, with 19 bases between them. Per germline, CDR1 LGHNA and CDR2 YNFKEQ. CDR3 bases: TGTGCCAGCAGCCAGGCCCGAGGACCGGCTACGAATTCACCCCTCCACTTT. Translation gives CASSQARGPATNSPLHF.

The chain links TRBV5-6 to TRBJ1-5; 7 nucleotides align to TRBD1. Germline lookup yields CDR1 SGHDT and CDR2 YYEEEE. The CDR3 totals 15 residues. Trimming at V came to 4 bases and at J to 0 bases, leaving 4 bases not matched to a gene. The CDR3 DNA sequence: TGTGCCAGCAGCAGAGGGACAGTTAGCAATCAGCCCCAGCATTTT. This sequence encodes CASSRGTVSNQPQHF.

The V gene is TRBV19, the J gene TRBJ2-1; TRBD1 matches 9 bases. J was trimmed by 2 bases and V by 3 bases; bases with no gene match: 5. Germline V gene data show CDR1 as LNHDA and CDR2 as SQIVND (reference sequence). The CDR3 contains 16 residues. The CDR3 protein is CASSIRTGATYNEQFF. CDR3 nucleotide sequence: TGTGCCAGTAGTATCCGGACAGGGGCTACCTACAATGAGCAGTTCTTC.

The genes are TRBV6-5 and TRBJ1-2, with 7 bases matching TRBD1. CDR3 length equals 11 residues. J lost 4 bases, V lost 8 bases, and 1 base had no gene match. In germline, CDR1 is MNHEY, CDR2 SVGAGI. CDR3 amino acids: CASSGGYGYTF. For the CDR3, the DNA is TGTGCCAGCTCAGGGGGCTATGGCTACACCTTC.

The rearrangement joins TRBV9 to TRBJ1-4, with a possible D match to TRBD1 (5 bases). The germline gives CDR1 SGDLS, CDR2 YYNGEE. This CDR3 region has 15 residues. Trimming shortened V by 0 bases and J by 7 bases, and 13 bases separated the two germline ends. The CDR3 DNA is TGTGCCAGCAGCGTAGGAAGGGGAATCGGTGAAAAACTGTTTTTT. The encoded protein is CASSVGRGIGEKLFF.

The chain joins TRBV7-3 to TRBJ1-5; 7 bases match TRBD1. V lost 3 bases, J lost 7 bases, and 12 bases stayed unmatched. This CDR3 has 16 amino acids. Germline V gene sequence: CDR1 SGHTA, CDR2 FQGTGA. CDR3 coding DNA: TGTGCCAGCAGCTTCCTAACAGGGGCTTCTGGGCAGCCCCAGCATTTT. It translates to CASSFLTGASGQPQHF.